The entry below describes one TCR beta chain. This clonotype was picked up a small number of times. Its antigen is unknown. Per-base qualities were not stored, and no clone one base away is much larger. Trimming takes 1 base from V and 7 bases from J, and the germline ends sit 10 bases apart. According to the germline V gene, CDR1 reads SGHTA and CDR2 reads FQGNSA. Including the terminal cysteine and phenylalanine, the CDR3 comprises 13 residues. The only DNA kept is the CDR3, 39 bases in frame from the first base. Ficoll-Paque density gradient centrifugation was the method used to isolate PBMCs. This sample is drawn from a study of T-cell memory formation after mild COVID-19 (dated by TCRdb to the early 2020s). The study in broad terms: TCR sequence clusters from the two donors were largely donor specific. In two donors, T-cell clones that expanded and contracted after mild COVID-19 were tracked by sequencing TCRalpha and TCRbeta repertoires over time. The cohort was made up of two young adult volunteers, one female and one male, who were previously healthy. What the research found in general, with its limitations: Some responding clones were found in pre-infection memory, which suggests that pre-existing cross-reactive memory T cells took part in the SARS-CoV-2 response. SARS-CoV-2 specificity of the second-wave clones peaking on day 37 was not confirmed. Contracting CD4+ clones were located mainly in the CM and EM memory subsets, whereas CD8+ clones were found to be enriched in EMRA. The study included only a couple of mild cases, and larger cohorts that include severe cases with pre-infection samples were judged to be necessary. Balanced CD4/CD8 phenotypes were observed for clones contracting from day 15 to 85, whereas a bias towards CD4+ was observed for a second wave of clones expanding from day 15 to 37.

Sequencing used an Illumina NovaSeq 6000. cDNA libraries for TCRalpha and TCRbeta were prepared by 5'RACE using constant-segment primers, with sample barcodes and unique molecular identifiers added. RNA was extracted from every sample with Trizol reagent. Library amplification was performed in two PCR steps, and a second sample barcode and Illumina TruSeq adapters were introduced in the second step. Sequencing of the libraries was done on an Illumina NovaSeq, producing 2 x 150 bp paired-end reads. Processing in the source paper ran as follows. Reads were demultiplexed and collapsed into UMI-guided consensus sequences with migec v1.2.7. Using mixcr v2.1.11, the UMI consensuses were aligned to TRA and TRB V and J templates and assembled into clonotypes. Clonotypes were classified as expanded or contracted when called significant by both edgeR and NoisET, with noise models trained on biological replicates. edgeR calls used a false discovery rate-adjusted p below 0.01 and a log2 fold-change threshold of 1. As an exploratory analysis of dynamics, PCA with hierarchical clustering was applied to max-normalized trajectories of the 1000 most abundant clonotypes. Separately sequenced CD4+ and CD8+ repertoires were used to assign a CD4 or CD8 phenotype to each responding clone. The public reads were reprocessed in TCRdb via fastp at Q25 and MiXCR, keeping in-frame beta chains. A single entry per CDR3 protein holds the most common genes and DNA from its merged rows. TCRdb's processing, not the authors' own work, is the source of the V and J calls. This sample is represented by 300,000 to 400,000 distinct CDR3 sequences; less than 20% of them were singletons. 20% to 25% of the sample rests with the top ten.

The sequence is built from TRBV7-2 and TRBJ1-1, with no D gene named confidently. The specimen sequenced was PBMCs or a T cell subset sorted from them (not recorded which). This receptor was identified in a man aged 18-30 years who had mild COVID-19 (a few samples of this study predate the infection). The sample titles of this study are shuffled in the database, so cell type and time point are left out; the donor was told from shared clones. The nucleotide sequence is TGTGCCAGCAGCTTAGTCGGGGAAGTTGAAGCTTTCTTT. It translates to CASSLVGEVEAFF. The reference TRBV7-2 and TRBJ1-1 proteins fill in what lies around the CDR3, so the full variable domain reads GAGVSQSPSNKVTEKGKDVELRCDPISGHTALYWYRQSLGQGLEFLIYFQGNSAPDKSGLPSDRFSAERTGGSVSTLTIQRTQQEDSAVYLCASSLVGEVEAFFGQGTRLTVV.